This T cell receptor (beta chain) was found in a study of shared clonotypes between healthy human individuals. Study-level background: CD8 memory received one plate per donor, CD8 naive two, CD4 memory three and CD4 naive three. Points from the study as a whole: Researchers found naive subsets generally carried larger estimated richness than memory subsets. Shared across four donors were 4% to 5% of the naive CD4 clonotypes.

Measured with immunoSEQ multiplex PCR; TCRdb has only the in-frame clones, and not every one. Of roughly 1,000,000 clones detected, 75% to 85% appear once; the ten largest clones hold 0.5% to 0.65%. With respect to this clone: Its antigen is undetermined. The sample holds other DNA sequences that translate to the same CDR3.

Sequenced: memory CD4+ T cells from PBMCs. The subset here: CD45RA-negative fraction. The sequence was collected from a young man in good health. Some clones in this sample may be carry-over from other donors' samples.

The CDR3 is CASSQDLARNYGYTF. The CDR3 DNA is TGCGCCAGCAGCCAAGATCTGGCCCGCAACTATGGCTACACCTTC. The chain employs TRBV4-1 and TRBJ1-2; D is unclear. The V end was cut by 0 bases, the J end by 2 bases, with 10 bases between. This CDR3 contains 15 residues. Germline values: CDR1 MGHRA, CDR2 YSYEKL.